The 15 T cell receptor beta chains reported below all come from one sample, sequenced in a study of Tregs in tolerant kidney transplant recipients (dated by TCRdb to 2018 to 2020). The library relied on the immunoSEQ multiplex PCR assay. TCRdb holds this immuneACCESS table with in-frame rearrangements only. Some clones are missing; in checked studies, unresolved V genes explain under half, and the rest has no known cause. The sample data list 60,000 to 95,000 clones, and 98% of these were observed just once. The ten largest clones take up approximately 0.52% of the sample. The time point label, as the study defines it: blood sample drawn before combined kidney and bone marrow transplant. The sample here was CD4+ T cells from blood, taken before the transplant. The receptors stem from a human donor who received a combined kidney and bone marrow transplant.

This clone was seen just once. This chain connects TRBV9 to TRBJ2-3; D might be TRBD1 (5 bases). Trimming stripped 0 bases from V and 0 bases from J, with 8 bases between. The CDR3 extends over 15 amino acids. Germline V gives CDR1 SGDLS, CDR2 YYNGEE. The CDR3 DNA reads as TGTGCCAGCAGCGTAGGGACACTCAGCACAGATACGCAGTATTTT. Its translation is CASSVGTLSTDTQYF.

The gene calls are TRBV21-1 and TRBJ1-5; the tabulated D call, TRBD1, remains unverified against the DNA. TRBV21-1 is a recognized pseudogene. The CDR3 totals 15 residues. CDR3: CASSPDRVSNQPQHF. The CDR3 DNA sequence: TGTGCCAGCAGCCCGGACAGGGTGAGCAATCAGCCCCAGCATTTT.

V usage is TRBV30 and J usage is TRBJ1-5; 7 bases are shared with TRBD1. V shed 1 base, J shed 5 bases, and the junction held 8 bases outside the gene matches. The CDR3 has 15 residues. Germline V CDR1 and CDR2: GTSNPN, SVGIG (reference sequence). CDR3 region: CAWSGAGGNYQPQHF. As DNA, the CDR3 is TGTGCCTGGAGTGGAGCAGGGGGGAACTATCAGCCCCAGCATTTT.

CDR3 coding DNA: TGTGCCAGCAGCTGGACTAGCGGGAGGGGGATCGGTGAGCAGTTCTTC. Its protein product is CASSWTSGRGIGEQFF. This chain uses TRBV6-4 with TRBJ2-1; 15 nucleotides match TRBD2. Germline loops: CDR1 MRHNA, CDR2 SNTAGT. Trimming at V came to 6 bases and at J to 9 bases, leaving 9 bases not matched to a gene. The CDR3 contains 16 residues.

The V and J genes are TRBV7-3 and TRBJ2-1, with 7 bases aligning to TRBD2. Trimming at V came to 2 bases and at J to 2 bases, leaving 15 bases not matched to a gene. Germline CDR1 SGHTA, CDR2 FQGTGA. The CDR3 covers 19 residues. The CDR3 DNA reads TGTGCCAGCAGCTTAGTCCGGTCGGTGGGCAGCGGGACCTACAATGAGCAGTTCTTC. It codes for CASSLVRSVGSGTYNEQFF.

The chain recombines TRBV7-2 with TRBJ2-7; TRBD2 matches at 9 bases. CDR3 length: 17 amino acids. Germline V gene lookup returns CDR1 SGHTA and CDR2 FQGNSA. Losses at the gene ends were 1 base for V and 2 bases for J; bases not matched to a gene: 9. CDR3 loop: CASSLGAGGLIPYEQYF. CDR3 DNA: TGTGCCAGCAGCTTAGGAGCGGGGGGCTTGATACCCTACGAGCAGTACTTC.

The chain has TRBV11-3 and TRBJ2-5; TRBD2 is a possible D gene (6 bases). V lost 3 bases and J lost 0, with 14 bases in between. The CDR3 runs 16 residues. Germline V gives CDR1 SGHNT, CDR2 YENEEA. CDR3 nucleotides: TGTGCCAGCAGCTTGAGGGTAGCGGCTTACCAAGAGACCCAGTACTTC. This gives the protein CASSLRVAAYQETQYF.

The genes are TRBV29-1 and TRBJ2-4; the D is unclear. The CDR3 length is 12 residues. CDR1 and CDR2 (germline): SQVTM, ANQGSEA. V lost 5 bases and J lost 7, with 12 bases in between. CDR3 DNA: TGCAGCGTTCAGTCAGTGAATAACATTCAGTACTTC. Protein sequence: CSVQSVNNIQYF.

V and J are TRBV7-2 and TRBJ2-1; 7 nucleotides match TRBD2. Germline loops: CDR1 SGHTA, CDR2 FQGNSA. With V trimmed by 5 bases and J by 3 bases, 1 base remained unmatched. There are 13 residues in the CDR3. The CDR3: CASSRTSYNEQFF. The CDR3 bases are TGTGCCAGCAGCCGGACTAGCTACAATGAGCAGTTCTTC.

The V gene is TRBV7-2, the J gene TRBJ2-3; TRBD1 matches 10 bases. The CDR3 has 16 amino acids. CDR1 is SGHTA, CDR2 FQGNSA, per germline. The trim removed 1 base at V and 4 bases at J, leaving 5 bases unmatched. The CDR3 bases are TGTGCCAGCAGCTTAGTCGGGACAGGGGCGTCAGATACGCAGTATTTT. Amino acids: CASSLVGTGASDTQYF.

A few counts support this clone. The J gene is TRBJ2-5, the V gene TRBV7-2; TRBD1 matches 8 bases. J lost 4 bases, V lost 5 bases, and 6 bases had no gene match. Germline assignment: CDR1 SGHTA and CDR2 FQGNSA. The CDR3 spans 14 residues. CDR3 sequence (DNA): TGTGCCAGCAGCCACAGCGGACAGGGAGAGACCCAGTACTTC. Translation gives CASSHSGQGETQYF.

The chain employs TRBV19 and TRBJ1-5; maybe TRBD1 (6 bases). V shed 3 bases and J shed 11 bases, with 20 bases lying between them. The CDR3 is made up of 15 amino acids. The germline CDR1 and CDR2 sequences are LNHDA and SQIVND (reference sequence). The CDR3 protein is CASSMRQGLKWAQHF. The CDR3, as DNA: TGTGCCAGTAGTATGCGGCAGGGGCTCAAATGGGCCCAGCATTTT.

The sample holds one count of this clone. This chain connects TRBV14 to TRBJ2-1, with 9 bases that match TRBD2. This CDR3 comprises 14 residues. Trimming took 3 bases from V and 4 from J; bases not matched to a gene: 1. In germline, CDR1 is SGHDN, CDR2 FVKESK. The DNA for the CDR3 is TGTGCCAGCAGCCAGGGACTAGCTTACAATGAGCAGTTCTTC. The encoded protein is CASSQGLAYNEQFF.

The V call is TRBV5-4, the J call TRBJ2-1; TRBD2 is a possible D gene (5 bases). The germline CDR1 and CDR2 sequences are SGHNT and YYREEE (reference sequence). The CDR3 is 17 amino acids. V was trimmed by 4 bases and J by 0 bases, leaving 17 bases between them. CDR3 coding DNA: TGTGCCAGCAGCCCCAGCGCGGGCAGTTTCTCCTACAATGAGCAGTTCTTC. This translates into CASSPSAGSFSYNEQFF.

The chain links TRBV28 to TRBJ1-1, with 8 nucleotides matching TRBD1. The CDR3 contains 14 residues. Germline V gene sequence: CDR1 MDHEN, CDR2 SYDVKM. V was clipped by 3 bases and J by 5 bases; unmatched bases: 5. The CDR3 sequence: CASSFQGARTEAFF. CDR3 bases: TGTGCCAGCAGTTTTCAGGGGGCGAGGACTGAAGCTTTCTTT.